This T cell receptor beta chain is from a study of cytomegalovirus exposure and HLA in healthy donors. Across the whole study: The approximately 710 first-cohort repertoires and the 95 to 150 validation repertoires shared the same platform, a later analysis reported.

General observations from the study: In vitro work confirmed that three CMV-associated chains recognize CMV antigens.

Donors were drawn from the approximately 120-subject validation cohort, separate from the 666-subject first cohort. Some clones are missing from TCRdb's copy, which holds only in-frame ones; the method was immunoSEQ multiplex PCR. Of about 330,000 clones listed, 80% to 90% are singletons. Details on this clone: What it binds is unknown.

This CDR3 region has 17 residues. Germline V CDR1 and CDR2: SGDLS, YYNGEE. J lost 3 bases, V lost 3 bases, and 11 bases had no gene match. This TCR was sampled from a young woman in good health and CMV-seronegative. The chain employs TRBV9 and TRBJ2-3; 9 bases fit TRBD2. The sequenced material came from PBMCs. The CDR3 region has the DNA TGTGCCAGCAGCGGCCGGATAGCGGGAGCTGGTACAGATACGCAGTATTTT. Encoded protein: CASSGRIAGAGTDTQYF.